This T cell receptor beta chain was sequenced during a study of T-cell memory formation after mild COVID-19. Study-level findings and limits: Researchers report contracting CD4+ clones mostly in CM and EM, with CD8+ clones in EMRA. Pre-infection memory held some responding clones, suggesting pre-existing cross-reactive T cells responded.

This CDR3 has 14 residues. The V and J ends lost 7 bases and 5 bases, in that order; junction bases with no gene match: 9. The germline CDR1 and CDR2 sequences are SGHVS and FQNEAQ. In its sample, this clonotype was seen a few times. Its antigen is unidentified. TCRdb re-derived calls from the 5' RACE reads in MiXCR, one entry per CDR3 protein. The table shows 380,000 or so distinct CDR3 sequences, with approximately 13% occurring only once. This clonotype was obtained from a man younger than 35 who had mild COVID-19 (a few samples of this study predate the infection). Cell type and time point are not known. The chain recombines TRBV7-8 with TRBJ2-3; TRBD1 agrees at 7 bases. The sequenced sample consisted of PBMCs or a T cell subset sorted from them (not recorded which). The CDR3 coding sequence is TGTGCCAGCACCCGACAGGGAGCGAAAGATACGCAGTATTTT. Residues: CASTRQGAKDTQYF.